A selection of T cell receptor beta chains follows, all from one sample in a study of monozygotic twins with inflammatory bowel disease. One entry per CDR3 protein, without DNA, is what TCRdb gives after re-calling the 5' RACE reads. The sample includes fewer than 450,000 distinct CDR3 sequences. Sequenced input: blood. All receptors derive from a human donor with ulcerative colitis or Crohn's disease, or a healthy co-twin of an affected twin (not recorded which). Each CDR3 is given with its conserved first and last residue. Each record gives: V gene, J gene, CDR3 protein.

TRBV5-4	TRBJ1-2	CASSSDRGHGYTF
TRBV4-2	TRBJ2-2	CASSQDWTVTGELFF
TRBV5-1	TRBJ2-7	CASGTGGGSYEQYF
TRBV10-2	TRBJ2-7	CASSEYSGTAYEQYF
TRBV11-1	TRBJ1-1	CASSSTALNTEAFF
TRBV20-1	TRBJ1-1	CSAPQAQHMNTEAFF
TRBV4-3	TRBJ2-1	CASSHGTGQYNEQFF
TRBV7-2	TRBJ1-5	CASSLAPTGGNQPQHF
TRBV7-9	TRBJ1-6	CASSPGGSRNNSPLHF
TRBV27	TRBJ2-1	CASSFALGGGGNNEQFF
TRBV5-1	TRBJ2-2	CASSLTSSNTGELFF
TRBV7-2	TRBJ2-7	CASSLRLAGGTYEQYF